The entry below gives a single T cell receptor beta chain sequence along with its context. This CDR3 spans 16 amino acids. From germline, CDR1 is MNHEY and CDR2 SMNVEV (reference sequence). Trimming left V 1 base short and J 2 bases short, with 13 bases between. Data came from immunoSEQ multiplex PCR; TCRdb stores just in-frame clones and leaves some out. Among some 300,000 clones listed, roughly 90% were seen once. This entry is derived from a study of blood T cell repertoires in COVID-19. Study members were between about 18 and 95 years old and lived in 25 or so US regions. The clonotype comes from a woman aged 45-65 years who had been exposed to COVID-19. The V call is TRBV27, the J call TRBJ2-3, with a weak D call TRBD2 (5 bases). Sequences were obtained from PBMCs or T cells enriched from blood (not recorded which). CDR3 region: CASSLLTTHNTDTQYF. The DNA for the CDR3 is TGTGCCAGCAGTTTATTGACTACTCACAACACAGATACGCAGTATTTT.